The 5 T cell receptor beta chains listed next were all sequenced from one sample in a study of T cell changes during pregnancy in multiple sclerosis. TCRdb's copy holds only in-frame clones and misses some; the assay was immunoSEQ multiplex PCR. The data show more than 80,000 clones, roughly 96% seen once. Material: peripheral blood, obtained in the second trimester of pregnancy. All receptors come from a female donor with multiple sclerosis, enrolled in a pregnancy study.

This chain joins TRBV6-6 and TRBJ1-2, with 7 nucleotides matching TRBD1. Germline lookup yields CDR1 MNHNY and CDR2 SVGAGI (reference sequence). This CDR3 is 15 amino acids long. The trim removed 6 bases at V and 4 bases at J, leaving 11 bases unmatched. CDR3 loop: CASSQTGAGIYGYTF. Written as DNA, the CDR3 is TGTGCCAGCAGCCAAACAGGGGCGGGTATCTATGGCTACACCTTC.

There are a few counts of this clone. V gene TRBV7-6 combines with J gene TRBJ2-3; tentatively, D is TRBD2 (6 bases). Germline values: CDR1 SGHVS, CDR2 FNYEAQ. The V and J ends lost 2 bases and 4 bases respectively, with 7 bases between them. The CDR3 consists of 13 residues. The CDR3 here is CASSLIAADTQYF. CDR3 nucleotide sequence: TGTGCCAGCAGCTTAATAGCGGCAGATACGCAGTATTTT. The full variable domain, with the rest looked up from reference TRBV7-6 and TRBJ2-3, is GAGVSQSPRYKVTKRGQDVALRCDPISGHVSLYWYRQALGQGPEFLTYFNYEAQQDKSGLPNDRFSAERPEGSISTLTIQRTEQRDSAMYRCASSLIAADTQYFGPGTRLTVL.

The chain couples TRBV4-1 to TRBJ2-7; TRBD2 matches 8 bases. Germline loops: CDR1 MGHRA, CDR2 YSYEKL. Losses at the gene ends were 0 bases for V and 4 bases for J; bases not matched to a gene: 8. CDR3 size: 16 residues. CDR3 loop: CASSQDLVSGTYEQYF. CDR3 sequence (DNA): TGCGCCAGCAGCCAAGACCTGGTTAGCGGGACGTACGAGCAGTACTTC.

The sample holds a few counts of this clone. This chain uses TRBV2 with TRBJ1-2; tentatively, D is TRBD1 (5 bases). The CDR3 covers 14 residues. Trimming removed 6 bases from V and 2 bases from J, with 13 bases in between. Germline V lookup: CDR1 SNHLY, CDR2 FYNNEI. The CDR3 sequence is CASSPVGGNYGYTF. Here the CDR3 DNA reads TGTGCCAGCAGCCCAGTGGGGGGGAACTATGGCTACACCTTC.

The chain carries TRBV5-4 and TRBJ1-2; D is perhaps TRBD1 (5 bases). The CDR3 totals 16 residues. Germline V CDR1 and CDR2: SGHNT, YYREEE (reference sequence). Trimming took off 7 bases at V and 4 bases at J, with 23 bases between the two ends. The CDR3, as DNA: TGTGCCAGCCCCCAAAGCAGGGATCAAGACGCCTATGGCTACACCTTC. This gives the protein CASPQSRDQDAYGYTF.